This T cell receptor beta chain emerged from a study of kidney transplant recipient with SARS-CoV-2 infection. There are 13 residues in the CDR3. V dropped 5 bases and J dropped 4 bases, with 12 bases sitting between them. The germline V gene has CDR1 SGHVS and CDR2 FQNEAQ. From the reads, TCRdb called clonotypes with MiXCR, one entry per CDR3 protein. Of 200,000 to 250,000 distinct CDR3 sequences listed, 25% to 35% were seen once; the top ten hold under 7.5%. This clonotype has ten or more counts. The V gene is TRBV7-8, the J gene TRBJ2-7; the D is unclear. Sequencing was performed on a blood sample, taken at baseline and on approximately day 120 from a kidney transplant recipient. This clonotype was sampled from a young adult male patient who had COVID-19 and was a kidney transplant recipient. The graft donor may be the source of some T cells. As DNA, the CDR3 is TGTGCCAGCAGCCTGAGCGCGGCGTACGAGCAGTACTTC. This translates into CASSLSAAYEQYF.